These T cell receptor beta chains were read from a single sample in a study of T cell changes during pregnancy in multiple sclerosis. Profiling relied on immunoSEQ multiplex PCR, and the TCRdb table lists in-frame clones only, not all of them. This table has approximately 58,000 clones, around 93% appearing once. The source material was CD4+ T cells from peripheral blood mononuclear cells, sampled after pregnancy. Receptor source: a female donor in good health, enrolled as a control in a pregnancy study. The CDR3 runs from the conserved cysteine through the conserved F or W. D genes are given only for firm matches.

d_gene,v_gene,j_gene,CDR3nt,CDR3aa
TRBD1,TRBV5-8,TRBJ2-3,TGTGCCAGCAGCACGGGACAGCAATATACGCAGTATTTT,CASSTGQQYTQYF
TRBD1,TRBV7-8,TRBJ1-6,TGTGCCAGCAGCTTATATAGGACAGGTAGCTCCTATAATTCACCCCTCCACTTT,CASSLYRTGSSYNSPLHF
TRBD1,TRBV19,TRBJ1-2,TGTGCCAGTAGTCCGACAGGGTCCCGACAACCTAACTATGGCTACACCTTC,CASSPTGSRQPNYGYTF
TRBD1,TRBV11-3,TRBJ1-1,TGTGCCAGCAGCCCCGGGACAGGGAAAGCTTTCTTT,CASSPGTGKAFF
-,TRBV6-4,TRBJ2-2,TGTGCCAGCAGTGTTACAGCGAACACCGGGGAGCTGTTTTTT,CASSVTANTGELFF
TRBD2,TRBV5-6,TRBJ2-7,TGTGCCAGCAGCCAGAATTCGGGACTAGCGGGTCGCCTCGAGGACTTC,CASSQNSGLAGRLEDF
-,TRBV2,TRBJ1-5,TGTGCCAGCAGTGATCAGGGAGGGCAGCCCCAGCATTTT,CASSDQGGQPQHF
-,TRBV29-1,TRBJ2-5,TGCAGCGTCCCGACACAGCAAGGGACCCAGTACTTC,CSVPTQQGTQYF
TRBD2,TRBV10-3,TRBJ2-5,TGTGCCATCAGTGGGAGGAGCGGGGGGGCTCAAGAGACCCAGTACTTC,CAISGRSGGAQETQYF
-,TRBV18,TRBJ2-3,TGTGCCAGCTCACCGTACAGGGGAGGCCCGGGTACGCAGTATTTT,CASSPYRGGPGTQYF
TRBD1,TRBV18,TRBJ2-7,TGTGCCAGCTCTTCAGGGGGCCTAGGCTACGAGCAGTACTTC,CASSSGGLGYEQYF
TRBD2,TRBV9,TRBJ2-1,TGTGCCAGCAGCGTAGGACTAGCGGGGTACAATGAGCAGTTCTTC,CASSVGLAGYNEQFF
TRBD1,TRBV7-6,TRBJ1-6,TGTGCCAGCAGCTTAGCGCAGGGACAGGGGCCACCCCTCCACTTT,CASSLAQGQGPPLHF
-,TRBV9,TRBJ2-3,TGTGCCAGCAGCGCCTACCACAAGGGGGGCACAGATACGCAGTATTTT,CASSAYHKGGTDTQYF
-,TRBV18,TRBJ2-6,TGTGCCAGCTCACCACTCGGCTCTGGGGCCAACGTCCTGACTTTC,CASSPLGSGANVLTF
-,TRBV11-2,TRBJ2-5,TGTGCCAGCAGCTTAGGGGGCGCGATAGGGGAGACCCAGTACTTC,CASSLGGAIGETQYF
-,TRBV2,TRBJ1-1,TGTGCCAGCAGCTTTAGGGAGGGAGGGAACACTGAAGCTTTCTTT,CASSFREGGNTEAFF